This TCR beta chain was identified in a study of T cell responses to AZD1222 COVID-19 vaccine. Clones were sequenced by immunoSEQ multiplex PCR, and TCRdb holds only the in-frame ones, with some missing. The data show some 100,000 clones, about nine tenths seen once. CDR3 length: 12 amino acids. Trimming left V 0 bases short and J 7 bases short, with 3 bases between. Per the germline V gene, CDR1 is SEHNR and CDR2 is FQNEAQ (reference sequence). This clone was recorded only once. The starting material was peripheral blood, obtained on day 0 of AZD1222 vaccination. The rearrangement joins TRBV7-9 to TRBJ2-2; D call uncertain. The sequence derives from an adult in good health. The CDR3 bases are TGTGCCAGCAGCTTAGCAGTCGGGGAGCTGTTTTTT. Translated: CASSLAVGELFF.